These 27 T cell receptor beta chains came from one sample sequenced in a study of beta chain features in type 1 diabetes. Their recognized antigens are unknown. Broader study findings: Moderately but significantly shorter TCRB CDR3s were found in Type 1 diabetes patients in all four CD4+ subsets.

cDNA synthesis used the whole RNA isolate, giving expressed TCRB sequences. The table came from immunoSEQ multiplex PCR; TCRdb's copy has only in-frame clones and leaves some out. This repertoire shows roughly 220,000 clones, around 15% found once; its top ten account for 0.065% to 0.1%. Source material: naive CD4+ T cells from blood. The receptors here all came from a man aged 25-45 years with type 1 diabetes.

This clone was counted a few times. The chain links TRBV28 to TRBJ2-1, with a possible D match to TRBD1 (5 bases). Looked up from germline, CDR1 is MDHEN and CDR2 is SYDVKM. With 6 bases removed from V and 0 bases from J, the gap between germline ends came to 12 bases. The CDR3 is 15 amino acids. CDR3 sequence (DNA): TGTGCCAGCAGCTCAGGGTCGAGCTCCTACAATGAGCAGTTCTTC. It encodes CASSSGSSSYNEQFF.

Of note for this clone: The same CDR3 arises from other DNA sequences in this sample as well. The DNA of the CDR3 is TGTGCCACCAGCAGAGGCGGTGCTGGGGCCAACGTCCTGACTTTC. This encodes CATSRGGAGANVLTF. The rearrangement uses TRBV15 and TRBJ2-6; D uncertain. V lost 1 base to trimming and J lost 2 bases, with 6 bases between them. There are 15 residues in the CDR3. Germline values: CDR1 LNHNV, CDR2 YYDKDF (reference sequence).

This clone turned up a few times. The rearrangement links TRBV7-3 to TRBJ2-3, with 8 bases aligning to TRBD2. The ends lost 1 base at V and 1 base at J; junction bases unmatched: 4. Germline CDR1 reads SGHTA; CDR2 reads FQGTGA. This CDR3 region has 16 residues. The chain's CDR3 is CASSLKLLAGTDTQYF. In nucleotides, the CDR3 is TGTGCCAGCAGCTTAAAGCTACTAGCGGGCACAGATACGCAGTATTTT.

Only a few counts were recorded for this clone. This chain links TRBV5-1 with TRBJ2-5, with 7 nucleotides matching TRBD2. The V gene's germline CDR1 is SGHRS and CDR2 YFSETQ. J lost 4 bases, V lost 0 bases, and 6 bases had no gene match. The CDR3 contains 15 residues. Here the CDR3 DNA reads TGCGCCAGCAGCTTGGTTGCGGGAGTAGCAGAGACCCAGTACTTC. Amino acids: CASSLVAGVAETQYF.

The chain couples TRBV14 to TRBJ2-7, with D uncertain. The germline gives CDR1 SGHDN, CDR2 FVKESK. Trimming left V 1 base short and J 4 bases short, with 5 bases between. CDR3 length: 12 amino acids. The chain's CDR3 is CASSQVRYEQYF. The CDR3 DNA sequence: TGTGCCAGCAGCCAAGTTAGATACGAGCAGTACTTC.

The J gene is TRBJ1-1, the V gene TRBV7-9; D gene uncertain. The V end lost 2 bases, the J end lost 0 bases, and 7 bases lay between the germline ends. This CDR3 is built from 14 residues. Germline CDR1 is SEHNR and CDR2 is FQNEAQ (reference sequence). The CDR3: CASSLMTVNTEAFF. In DNA, the CDR3 is TGTGCCAGCAGCTTAATGACGGTGAACACTGAAGCTTTCTTT.

The chain employs TRBV28 and TRBJ2-7, with unresolved D. Trimming removed 5 bases from V and 3 bases from J, with 5 bases in between. The CDR3 covers 11 residues. The germline V gene encodes CDR1 MDHEN and CDR2 SYDVKM. CDR3 nucleotides: TGTGCCAGCAGTACTAACTACGAGCAGTACTTC. Translated: CASSTNYEQYF.

The gene calls are TRBV15 and TRBJ1-2, with a weak D call TRBD1 (6 bases). This CDR3 is 13 amino acids long. The ends were cut back, 6 bases at V and 1 base at J, with 9 bases in the middle. Germline V gene sequence: CDR1 LNHNV, CDR2 YYDKDF (reference sequence). The DNA for the CDR3 is TGTGCCACCAGAGAGGACAGTAACTATGGCTACACCTTC. Translating it yields CATREDSNYGYTF.

V usage is TRBV6-1 and J usage is TRBJ2-1, with D unclear. V gave up 0 bases and J gave up 10 bases, with 10 bases separating them. This CDR3 contains 13 residues. The germline CDR1 and CDR2 sequences are MNHNS and SASEGT. CDR3 region: CASSEARTREQFF. CDR3 bases: TGTGCCAGCAGTGAAGCACGAACGCGGGAGCAGTTCTTC.

The chain combines TRBV30 with TRBJ2-5; no clear D gene. Trimming pared 4 bases from V and 3 bases from J, leaving 3 bases between. CDR1 is GTSNPN and CDR2 is SVGIG in the germline V gene (reference sequence). The CDR3 sequence is 10 residues long. The chain's CDR3 is CAWKEETQYF. The CDR3 nucleotides are TGTGCCTGGAAGGAAGAGACCCAGTACTTC.

This chain joins TRBV5-1 and TRBJ2-7; the D gene is possibly TRBD2 (6 bases). The V and J ends lost 3 bases and 4 bases respectively, with 29 bases between them. The germline V gene encodes CDR1 SGHRS and CDR2 YFSETQ. This CDR3 is built from 19 residues. The CDR3 coding sequence is TGCGCCAGCAGCTCCATGGGCGGGATAATATTGACGCCTCCTTACGAGCAGTACTTC. Translated, it gives CASSSMGGIILTPPYEQYF.

The CDR3 spells CASSLRTSGLWSKNIQYF. The CDR3 DNA sequence: TGTGCCAGCAGCTTACGGACTAGCGGGCTGTGGTCCAAAAACATTCAGTACTTC. This chain connects TRBV13 to TRBJ2-4; TRBD2 matches 11 bases. This CDR3 has 18 amino acids. Germline V CDR1 and CDR2: PRHDT, FYEKMQ (reference sequence). Germline trimming cut 2 bases from V and 2 bases from J; bases unmatched to any gene: 8.

The chain uses TRBV4-2 and TRBJ2-3; D might be TRBD1 (5 bases). Germline CDR1 is LGHNA and CDR2 is YNFKEQ. Trimming removed 4 bases at V and 1 base at J, with 9 bases between. The CDR3 sequence is 14 residues long. The CDR3 bases are TGTGCCAGCAGCCGCGAAGGGGGCACAGATACGCAGTATTTT. Translation: CASSREGGTDTQYF.

The chain couples TRBV19 to TRBJ1-4, with D unresolved. Trimming left V 6 bases short and J 3 bases short, with 8 bases between. The CDR3 has 13 residues. In germline, CDR1 is LNHDA, CDR2 SQIVND (reference sequence). CDR3 bases: TGTGCCAGTAGGACCGAATCTAATGAAAAACTGTTTTTT. It translates to CASRTESNEKLFF.

This clone was seen only a few times. This chain joins TRBV30 and TRBJ1-1, with TRBD1 as a possible D gene (6 bases). CDR1 GTSNPN and CDR2 SVGIG come from the germline V gene (reference sequence). The ends were cut back, 3 bases at V and 4 bases at J, with 18 bases in the middle. The CDR3 loop spans 15 amino acids. DNA for the CDR3: TGTGCCTGGAGGGACACCCCCTCAGGGGCCACTGAAGCTTTCTTT. This translates into CAWRDTPSGATEAFF.

This clone was found a few times. Here the CDR3 reads CASSQDWGIQYF. Here the CDR3 DNA reads TGCGCCAGCAGCCAAGATTGGGGGATCCAGTACTTC. The gene calls are TRBV4-3 and TRBJ2-5, with D possibly being TRBD1 or TRBD2 (5 bases each). V was cut by 0 bases and J by 10 bases, with 9 bases left in between. The CDR3 totals 12 residues. Germline V CDR1 and CDR2: LGHNA, YSLEER.

This chain joins TRBV19 and TRBJ2-5; no reliable D call. V lost 4 bases, J lost 1 base, and 16 bases lay in between. Germline V gene lookup returns CDR1 LNHDA and CDR2 SQIVND (reference sequence). There are 16 residues in the CDR3. CDR3 sequence reads: CASSTGPKGPQETQYF. CDR3 nucleotides: TGTGCCAGTAGTACTGGACCTAAAGGGCCCCAAGAGACCCAGTACTTC.

This clone was detected a few times. The J gene is TRBJ2-3, the V gene TRBV10-3; D unresolved. CDR3 size: 13 residues. Germline CDR1 ENHRY, CDR2 SYGVKD. V shed 6 bases and J shed 6 bases, with 13 bases lying between them. As DNA, the CDR3 is TGTGCCATCAGGCCCTCGGGTCCCGATACGCAGTATTTT. Translation: CAIRPSGPDTQYF.

This clone was seen a few times. The rearrangement uses TRBV29-1 and TRBJ2-2; TRBD2 is a possible D gene (6 bases). The ends were cut back, 6 bases at V and 7 bases at J, with 15 bases in the middle. Germline CDR1 SQVTM, CDR2 ANQGSEA. The CDR3 covers 13 residues. As DNA, the CDR3 is TGCAGCGTCGCCCAGGAGGGGAACGGGGAGCTGTTTTTT. Protein sequence: CSVAQEGNGELFF.

This clone has just a few counts. This sequence joins TRBV30 and TRBJ1-1; D might be TRBD1 (6 bases). Between the trimmed V and J ends, which lost 6 bases and 1 base, there was a span of 9 bases. From germline, CDR1 is GTSNPN and CDR2 SVGIG (reference sequence). This CDR3 region has 12 residues. CDR3 DNA sequence: TGTGCCTGCTCGGACAGGAACACTGAAGCTTTCTTT. This translates into CACSDRNTEAFF.

The chain links TRBV6-5 to TRBJ1-2; possibly TRBD1 for D (5 bases). The CDR3 consists of 14 residues. Germline V gene data show CDR1 as MNHEY and CDR2 as SVGAGI. V was pared by 6 bases and J by 4 bases, with 15 bases between. The CDR3, as DNA: TGTGCCAGCAGAACCCTGGGGCAGAGCTATGGCTACACCTTC. Its translation: CASRTLGQSYGYTF.

Here the CDR3 reads CAISARGGRSTDTQYF. The CDR3 coding sequence is TGTGCCATCAGTGCGAGAGGCGGGAGAAGCACAGATACGCAGTATTTT. This chain connects TRBV10-3 to TRBJ2-3; the match to TRBD2 covers 7 bases. The trim removed 4 bases at V and 0 bases at J, leaving 7 bases unmatched. Looked up from germline, CDR1 is ENHRY and CDR2 is SYGVKD. This CDR3 region has 16 residues.

The chain uses TRBV15 and TRBJ2-5; D gene ambiguous. Per germline, CDR1 LNHNV and CDR2 YYDKDF (reference sequence). The CDR3 sequence is 13 residues long. The germline V and J ends were trimmed by 0 bases and 14 bases, with 16 bases remaining between them. CDR3 sequence reads: CATSREASPTGYF. CDR3 nucleotide sequence: TGTGCCACCAGCAGAGAAGCAAGTCCTACGGGTTACTTC.

The chain combines TRBV18 with TRBJ2-7; D remains ambiguous. The V end lost 9 bases, the J end lost 2 bases, and 11 bases lay between the germline ends. The CDR3 loop spans 12 amino acids. CDR1 KGHSH and CDR2 LQKENI come from the germline V gene. Here the CDR3 DNA reads TGTGCCAGTAAGGACGGCCCCTACGAGCAGTACTTC. As protein: CASKDGPYEQYF.

This clone has just a few counts. V is TRBV5-1 and J is TRBJ2-4, with D possibly being TRBD1 (5 bases). This CDR3 contains 13 residues. The germline V and J ends were trimmed by 2 bases and 7 bases, with 10 bases remaining between them. Looked up from germline, CDR1 is SGHRS and CDR2 is YFSETQ. The CDR3, as DNA: TGCGCCAGCAGCTTCGAAGGGGTGAACATTCAGTACTTC. Translating gives CASSFEGVNIQYF.

This clone came up a few times. V usage is TRBV23-1 and J usage is TRBJ2-2; D gene uncertain. TRBV23-1 is classed as an ORF, of uncertain function. V was pared by 1 base and J by 6 bases, with 30 bases between. The CDR3 is 21 residues long. CDR3 nucleotides: TGCGCCAGCAGTCAATTCAGAACGGGCCGCCCAAAAGTGCTCTTAGCCGGGGAGCTGTTTTTT. Translated: CASSQFRTGRPKVLLAGELFF.

The chain has TRBV7-9 and TRBJ2-7; tentatively, D is TRBD2 (5 bases). The CDR3 length is 13 residues. CDR1 and CDR2 from the germline V gene are SEHNR and FQNEAQ (reference sequence). V lost 11 bases to trimming and J lost 2 bases, with 16 bases between them. The CDR3 reads CAGQSGGTYEQYF. CDR3 DNA sequence: TGTGCCGGGCAGAGCGGCGGAACCTACGAGCAGTACTTC.